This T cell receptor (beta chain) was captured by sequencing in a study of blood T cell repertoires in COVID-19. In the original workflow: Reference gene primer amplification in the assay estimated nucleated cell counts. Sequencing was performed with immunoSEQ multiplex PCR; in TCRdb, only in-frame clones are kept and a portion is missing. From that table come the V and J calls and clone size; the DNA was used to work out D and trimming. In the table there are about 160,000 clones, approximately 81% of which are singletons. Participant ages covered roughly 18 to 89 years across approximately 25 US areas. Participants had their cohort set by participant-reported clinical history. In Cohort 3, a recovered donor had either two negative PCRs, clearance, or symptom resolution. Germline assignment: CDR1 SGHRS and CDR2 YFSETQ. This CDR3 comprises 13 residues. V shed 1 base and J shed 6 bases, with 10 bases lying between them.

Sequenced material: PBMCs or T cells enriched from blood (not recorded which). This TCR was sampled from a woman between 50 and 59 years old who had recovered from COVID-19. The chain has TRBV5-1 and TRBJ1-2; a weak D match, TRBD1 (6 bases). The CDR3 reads CASSLSRGDGYTF. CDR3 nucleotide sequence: TGCGCCAGCAGCTTGTCCAGGGGCGATGGCTACACCTTC. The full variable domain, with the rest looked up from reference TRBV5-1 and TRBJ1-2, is KAGVTQTPRYLIKTRGQQVTLSCSPISGHRSVSWYQQTPGQGLQFLFEYFSETQRNKGNFPGRFSGRQFSNSRSEMNVSTLELGDSALYLCASSLSRGDGYTFGSGTRLTVV.